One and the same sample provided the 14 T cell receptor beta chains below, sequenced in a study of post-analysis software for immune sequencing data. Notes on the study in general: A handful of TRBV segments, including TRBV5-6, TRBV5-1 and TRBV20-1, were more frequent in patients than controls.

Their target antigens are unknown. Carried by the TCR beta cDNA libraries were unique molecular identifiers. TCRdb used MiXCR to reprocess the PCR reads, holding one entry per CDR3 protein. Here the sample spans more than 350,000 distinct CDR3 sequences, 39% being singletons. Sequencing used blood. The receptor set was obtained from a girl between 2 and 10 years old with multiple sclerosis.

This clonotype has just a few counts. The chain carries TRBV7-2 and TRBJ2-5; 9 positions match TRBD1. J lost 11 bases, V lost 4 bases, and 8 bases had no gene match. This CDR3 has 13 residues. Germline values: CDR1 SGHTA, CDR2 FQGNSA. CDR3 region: CASSSGQGVEQYF. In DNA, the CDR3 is TGTGCCAGCAGCTCGGGACAGGGTGTGGAGCAGTACTTC.

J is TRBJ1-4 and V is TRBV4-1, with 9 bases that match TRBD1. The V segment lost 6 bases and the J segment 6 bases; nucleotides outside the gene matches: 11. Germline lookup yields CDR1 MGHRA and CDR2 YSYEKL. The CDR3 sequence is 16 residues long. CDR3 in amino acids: CASRRPGTGKDEKLFF. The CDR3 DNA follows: TGCGCCAGCAGAAGACCCGGGACAGGGAAGGATGAAAAACTGTTTTTT.

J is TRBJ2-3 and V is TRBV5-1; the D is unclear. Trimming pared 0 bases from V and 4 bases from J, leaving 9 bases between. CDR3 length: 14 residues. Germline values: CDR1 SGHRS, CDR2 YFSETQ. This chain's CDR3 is CASSLGAVPDTQYF. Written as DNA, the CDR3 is TGCGCCAGCAGCTTGGGGGCAGTGCCAGATACGCAGTATTTT.

In nucleotides, the CDR3 is TGCAGTGCTAGAGAGACGGACAGTTGGGGCTACACCTTC. Protein product: CSARETDSWGYTF. The rearrangement links TRBV20-1 to TRBJ1-2; a possible D gene is TRBD1 (6 bases). This CDR3 region has 13 residues. The germline V gene has CDR1 DFQATT and CDR2 SNEGSKA (reference sequence). Deletions cut 0 bases from V and 8 bases from J, with 13 bases between.

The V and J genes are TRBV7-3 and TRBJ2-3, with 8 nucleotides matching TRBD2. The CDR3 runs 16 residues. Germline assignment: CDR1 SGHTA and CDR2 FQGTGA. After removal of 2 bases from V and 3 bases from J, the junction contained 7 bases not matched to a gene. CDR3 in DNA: TGTGCCAGCAGCTTAGTTCCGGGACTAGGGACAGATACGCAGTATTTT. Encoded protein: CASSLVPGLGTDTQYF.

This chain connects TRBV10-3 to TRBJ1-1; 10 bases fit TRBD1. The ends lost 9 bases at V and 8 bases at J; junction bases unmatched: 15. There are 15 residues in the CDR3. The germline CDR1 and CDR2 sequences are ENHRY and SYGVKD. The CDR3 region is CAIRSGTGVLREAFF. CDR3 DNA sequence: TGTGCCATAAGGTCCGGGACAGGGGTGCTCCGGGAAGCTTTCTTT.

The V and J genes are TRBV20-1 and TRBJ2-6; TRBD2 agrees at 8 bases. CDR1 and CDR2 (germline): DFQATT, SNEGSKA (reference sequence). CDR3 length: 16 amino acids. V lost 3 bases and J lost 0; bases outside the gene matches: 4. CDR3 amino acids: CSARGAGASGANVLTF. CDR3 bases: TGCAGTGCTAGGGGAGCGGGGGCCTCTGGGGCCAACGTCCTGACTTTC.

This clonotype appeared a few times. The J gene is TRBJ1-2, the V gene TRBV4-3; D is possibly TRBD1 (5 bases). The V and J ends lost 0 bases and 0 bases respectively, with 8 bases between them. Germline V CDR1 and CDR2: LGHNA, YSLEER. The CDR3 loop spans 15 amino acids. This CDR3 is CASSQDWTSNYGYTF. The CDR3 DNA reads TGCGCCAGCAGCCAAGATTGGACATCTAACTATGGCTACACCTTC.

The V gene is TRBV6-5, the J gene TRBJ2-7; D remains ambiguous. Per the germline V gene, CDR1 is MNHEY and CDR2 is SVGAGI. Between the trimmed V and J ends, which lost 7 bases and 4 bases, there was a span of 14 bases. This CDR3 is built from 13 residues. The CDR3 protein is CASTYPGCYEQYF. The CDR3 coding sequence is TGTGCCAGCACCTACCCCGGGTGTTACGAGCAGTACTTC.

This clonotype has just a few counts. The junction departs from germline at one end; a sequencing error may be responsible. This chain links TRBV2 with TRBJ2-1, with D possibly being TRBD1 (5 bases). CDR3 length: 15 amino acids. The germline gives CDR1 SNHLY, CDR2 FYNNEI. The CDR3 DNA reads TGTGCCAGCAGAGAAGACAGTAGCTCCTACAATGAGCAGTTCTTC. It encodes CASREDSSSYNEQFF.

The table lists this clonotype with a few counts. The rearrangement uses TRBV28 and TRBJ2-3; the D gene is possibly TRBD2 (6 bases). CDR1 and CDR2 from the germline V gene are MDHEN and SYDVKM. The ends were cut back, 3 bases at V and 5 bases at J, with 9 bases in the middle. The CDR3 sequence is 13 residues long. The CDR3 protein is CASSLRGGDTQYF. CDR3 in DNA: TGTGCCAGCAGTTTGAGGGGAGGAGATACGCAGTATTTT.

The CDR3 DNA is TGCAGCGTTGAAGATAACCGGGACAGAAATGGCTACACCTTC. This sequence encodes CSVEDNRDRNGYTF. The V and J genes are TRBV29-1 and TRBJ1-2; TRBD1 matches at 7 bases. The CDR3 loop spans 14 amino acids. Germline trimming cut 0 bases from V and 6 bases from J; bases unmatched to any gene: 7. Germline V gene data show CDR1 as SQVTM and CDR2 as ANQGSEA. Based on the CDR3 plus reference TRBV29-1 and TRBJ1-2, the full variable domain is SAVISQKPSRDICQRGTSLTIQCQVDSQVTMMFWYRQQPGQSLTLIATANQGSEATYESGFVIDKFPISRPNLTFSTLTVSNMSPEDSSIYLCSVEDNRDRNGYTFGSGTRLTVV.

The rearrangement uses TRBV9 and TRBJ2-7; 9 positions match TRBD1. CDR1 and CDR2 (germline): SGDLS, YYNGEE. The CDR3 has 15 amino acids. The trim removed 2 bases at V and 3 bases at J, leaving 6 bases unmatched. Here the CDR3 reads CASSVGQGNSYEQYF. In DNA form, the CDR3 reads TGTGCCAGCAGCGTCGGACAGGGGAACAGCTACGAGCAGTACTTC.

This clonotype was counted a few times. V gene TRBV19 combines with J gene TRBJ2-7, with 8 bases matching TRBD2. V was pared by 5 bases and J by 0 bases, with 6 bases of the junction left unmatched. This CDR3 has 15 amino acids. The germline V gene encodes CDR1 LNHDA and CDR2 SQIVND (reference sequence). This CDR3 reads CASSPRLAGSYEQYF. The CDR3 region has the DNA TGTGCCAGTAGTCCCCGCCTAGCGGGCTCCTACGAGCAGTACTTC. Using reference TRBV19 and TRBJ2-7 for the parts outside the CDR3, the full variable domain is DGGITQSPKYLFRKEGQNVTLSCEQNLNHDAMYWYRQDPGQGLRLIYYSQIVNDFQKGDIAEGYSVSREKKESFPLTVTSAQKNPTAFYLCASSPRLAGSYEQYFGPGTRLTVT.